Presented here are 22 T cell receptor beta chains from one specimen sequenced in a study of metastatic and nonmetastatic thyroid tumors. Through MiXCR, TCRdb re-clonotyped the PCR reads. The repertoire consists of about 22,000 clones, with about 17% occurring once and the leading ten covering 2.7%. Thyroid surgery took place with no prior treatment in any patient. The sequencing sample was made of adjacent normal tissue. Every receptor here comes from a male donor with papillary thyroid cancer or a benign thyroid nodule (not recorded which). Some clones in this sample may be carry-over from other donors' samples.

This clone was observed a handful of times. V usage is TRBV27 and J usage is TRBJ2-3; 11 bases align to TRBD2. Germline values: CDR1 MNHEY, CDR2 SMNVEV (reference sequence). V lost 7 bases and J lost 5; bases outside the gene matches: 11. The CDR3 has 16 residues. Here the CDR3 reads CASTEILAGELDTQYF. The CDR3 DNA reads as TGTGCCAGCACCGAAATACTAGCGGGAGAGTTAGATACGCAGTATTTT.

At least ten counts were recorded for this clone. Other DNA sequences within the sample encode an identical CDR3. This rearrangement joins TRBV11-1 to TRBJ1-4, with D possibly matching TRBD1 (5 bases). Looked up from germline, CDR1 is SGHAT and CDR2 is FQDESV (reference sequence). CDR3 length: 14 amino acids. Trimming removed 4 bases from V and 5 bases from J, with 11 bases in between. The CDR3 sequence is CASSSGAGNEKLFF. The CDR3 coding sequence is TGTGCCAGCAGCTCCGGGGCGGGGAATGAAAAACTGTTTTTT.

This clone has a count of ten or more. V gene TRBV5-1 combines with J gene TRBJ1-2; tentatively, D is TRBD1 (6 bases). Germline V gene sequence: CDR1 SGHRS, CDR2 YFSETQ. The CDR3 length is 15 residues. Trimming shortened V by 4 bases and J by 7 bases, and 20 bases separated the two germline ends. The CDR3 DNA sequence: TGCGCCAGCAGCCTAGCAGAGGGGGATCTGGCTGGCTACACCTTC. This codes for CASSLAEGDLAGYTF.

Points on this clone: The junction departs from germline at one end; a sequencing error may be responsible. This chain joins TRBV30 and TRBJ1-1, with D uncertain. The length of the CDR3 is 13 residues. Germline V CDR1 and CDR2: GTSNPN, SVGIG (reference sequence). The CDR3 reads CACMGIMKTEAFF. In nucleotides, the CDR3 is TGTGCCTGCATGGGTATAATGAAAACTGAAGCTTTCTTT.

This clone was found many times. The chain links TRBV9 to TRBJ2-2; D is ambiguous. V lost 0 bases and J 0 bases, leaving 6 bases between the germline ends. This CDR3 spans 15 amino acids. The V gene's germline CDR1 is SGDLS and CDR2 YYNGEE. The CDR3 nucleotides read TGTGCCAGCAGCGTAGTTCAGTCGAACACCGGGGAGCTGTTTTTT. Translating it yields CASSVVQSNTGELFF.

As for this clone: No conserved phenylalanine or tryptophan is present at the end of the CDR3, so a read error is the likely explanation. V usage is TRBV10-1 and J usage is TRBJ1-5; D uncertain. The germline V gene has CDR1 WNHNN and CDR2 SYGVQD (reference sequence). The CDR3 runs to 14 residues. With 0 bases removed from V and 4 bases from J, the gap between germline ends came to 7 bases. CDR3 DNA: TGCGCCAGCAGTGAGTCGTCGTGTAATCAGCCCCAGCATTTA. Translated: CASSESSCNQPQHL.

The rearrangement joins TRBV28 to TRBJ1-3; D might be TRBD1 (6 bases). CDR3 size: 13 residues. Trimming removed 6 bases from V and 5 bases from J, with 11 bases in between. Germline loops: CDR1 MDHEN, CDR2 SYDVKM. Here the CDR3 reads CASRQGSRNTIYF. CDR3 DNA: TGTGCCAGCAGACAGGGATCAAGAAACACCATATATTTT. Using reference TRBV28 and TRBJ1-3 for the parts outside the CDR3, the full variable domain is DVKVTQSSRYLVKRTGEKVFLECVQDMDHENMFWYRQDPGLGLRLIYFSYDVKMKEKGDIPEGYSVSREKKERFSLILESASTNQTSMYLCASRQGSRNTIYFGEGSWLTVV.

About this clone: An end of the junction differs from the germline gene, which may be a read error. This sequence joins TRBV24-1 and TRBJ1-5; weak D call: TRBD1 (5 bases). CDR1 and CDR2 (germline): KGHDR, SFDVKD. CDR3 length equals 15 residues. DNA of the CDR3: TGTGCCACCAGTGATTCAGGGTCAGGGCATCAGCCCCATCATTTT. Its translation: CATSDSGSGHQPHHF.

This clone was detected many times. The chain combines TRBV10-3 with TRBJ2-7; D perhaps matches TRBD2 (6 bases). This CDR3 region has 12 residues. V was cut by 7 bases and J by 4 bases, with 11 bases left in between. CDR1 is ENHRY and CDR2 is SYGVKD in the germline V gene. In DNA, the CDR3 is TGTGCCATCAAGGGGCGGGATTACGAGCAGTACGTC. Translating gives CAIKGRDYEQYV.

This clone has a count of ten or more. The chain joins TRBV19 to TRBJ2-3; TRBD1 matches 7 bases. Germline V lookup: CDR1 LNHDA, CDR2 SQIVND (reference sequence). J gave up 6 bases and V 4 bases, and 4 bases lay outside the gene matches. The CDR3 spans 13 residues. The CDR3: CASSRQGRDTQYF. As DNA, the CDR3 is TGTGCCAGTAGTAGACAGGGTAGGGATACGCAGTATTTT.

This clone came up a few times. The V gene is TRBV28, the J gene TRBJ2-7; no definite D call. In germline, CDR1 is MDHEN, CDR2 SYDVKM. The CDR3 extends over 14 amino acids. V lost 4 bases to trimming and J lost 7 bases, with 17 bases between them. CDR3 in amino acids: CASSSETVFREQYF. The CDR3 bases are TGTGCCAGCAGTTCGGAAACAGTGTTTCGGGAGCAGTACTTC.

This clone came up a few times. An end of the junction differs from the germline gene, which may be a read error. The chain employs TRBV10-3 and TRBJ2-7, with D perhaps matching TRBD2 (5 bases). The CDR3 runs 12 residues. Germline V gives CDR1 ENHRY, CDR2 SYGVKD. The CDR3 region has the DNA TGTGCCATCAGCCGGGAAACCTACGATCAGTACTTC. Protein sequence: CAISRETYDQYF.

This clone was picked up many times. The chain uses TRBV13 and TRBJ2-1, with a possible D match to TRBD2 (5 bases). With 0 bases removed from V and 3 bases from J, the gap between germline ends came to 15 bases. Germline V gene data show CDR1 as PRHDT and CDR2 as FYEKMQ (reference sequence). The CDR3 length is 17 residues. The DNA for the CDR3 is TGTGCCAGCAGCTTAGGCGGGGTAGGTGGGGTCTACAATGAGCAGTTCTTC. Protein sequence: CASSLGGVGGVYNEQFF.

J is TRBJ2-1 and V is TRBV2; D gene unclear. Trimming pared 0 bases from V and 3 bases from J, leaving 15 bases between. The CDR3 contains 17 residues. CDR1 and CDR2 (germline): SNHLY, FYNNEI. The CDR3 coding sequence is TGTGCCAGCAGTGAAGCGCTTGAGCTGGATATCTACAATGAGCAGTTCTTC. It encodes CASSEALELDIYNEQFF.

This clone was seen repeatedly, ten times or more. The chain couples TRBV9 to TRBJ2-2, with TRBD2 matching over 7 bases. Germline V lookup: CDR1 SGDLS, CDR2 YYNGEE. The CDR3 length is 14 residues. V lost 3 bases to trimming and J lost 4 bases; unmatched junction nucleotides: 3. CDR3 region: CASSARTSTGELFF. For the CDR3, the DNA is TGTGCCAGCAGCGCACGGACTAGCACCGGGGAGCTGTTTTTT.

At least ten counts were recorded for this clone. The genes are TRBV7-9 and TRBJ1-1; D uncertain. The CDR3 covers 15 residues. The germline gives CDR1 SEHNR, CDR2 FQNEAQ (reference sequence). Trimming left V 1 base short and J 1 base short, with 10 bases between. This CDR3 is CASSLEGQPNTEAFF. The DNA of the CDR3 is TGTGCCAGCAGCTTAGAGGGCCAACCGAACACTGAAGCTTTCTTT.

This clone was counted at least ten times. J is TRBJ2-3 and V is TRBV5-1; 8 nucleotides agree with TRBD2. V was clipped by 4 bases and J by 2 bases; unmatched bases: 9. This CDR3 is 16 amino acids long. Per germline, CDR1 SGHRS and CDR2 YFSETQ. The CDR3 sequence is CASSNGASGFTDTQYF. The CDR3 DNA is TGCGCCAGCAGCAATGGAGCTAGCGGGTTCACAGATACGCAGTATTTT.

This clone was observed at least ten times. The chain employs TRBV9 and TRBJ2-5; D is ambiguous. The CDR3 is 15 amino acids. The V gene's germline CDR1 is SGDLS and CDR2 YYNGEE. V lost 3 bases to trimming and J lost 1 base, with 13 bases between them. In DNA form, the CDR3 reads TGTGCCAGCAGCGCAACCGCCACCGCCCAAGAGACCCAGTACTTC. This codes for CASSATATAQETQYF.

This clone is termed medium-sized. The chain recombines TRBV6-5 with TRBJ2-5; D might be TRBD1 or TRBD2, each matching 5 bases. V shed 0 bases and J shed 5 bases, with 10 bases lying between them. CDR3 length: 14 amino acids. The V gene's germline CDR1 is MNHEY and CDR2 SVGAGI. The CDR3 protein is CASSYSRGWETQYF. CDR3 nucleotide sequence: TGTGCCAGCAGTTACTCGAGGGGCTGGGAGACCCAGTACTTC.

V and J are TRBV10-3 and TRBJ2-7; D perhaps matches TRBD2 (6 bases). The CDR3 is 17 amino acids. Per germline, CDR1 ENHRY and CDR2 SYGVKD. With 4 bases removed from V and 2 bases from J, the gap between germline ends came to 21 bases. Written as DNA, the CDR3 is TGTGCCATCAGTGTGACACTAGCACCCAAAATCACCTACGAGCAGTACGTC. This sequence encodes CAISVTLAPKITYEQYV.

This clone was counted at least ten times. CDR3 residues: CASSEWEGGHEQYF. In DNA form, the CDR3 reads TGTGCCAGCAGCGAGTGGGAGGGGGGGCACGAGCAGTACTTC. J is TRBJ2-7 and V is TRBV9; tentative D call: TRBD2 (7 bases). This CDR3 region has 14 residues. V was shortened by 3 bases and J by 5 bases, with 15 bases between the two germline ends. Germline CDR1 is SGDLS and CDR2 is YYNGEE.

This clone came up many times. J is TRBJ2-1 and V is TRBV7-9, with 8 bases matching TRBD1. This CDR3 contains 15 residues. Germline CDR1 is SEHNR and CDR2 is FQNEAQ (reference sequence). V lost 5 bases to trimming and J lost 7 bases; unmatched junction nucleotides: 10. CDR3: CASSPPQGARNEQFF. The CDR3 nucleotides are TGTGCCAGCAGCCCCCCCCAGGGGGCGCGGAATGAGCAGTTCTTC.